What follows are 2 T cell receptor beta chains derived from one specimen sequenced in a study of blood T cell repertoires in COVID-19. Only in-frame clones appear in the TCRdb table, and some are missing; sequencing was by immunoSEQ multiplex PCR. The table lists about 97,000 clones, approximately 89% of them singletons. The source material was peripheral blood. Receptor source: a woman under 40 with acute or convalescent COVID-19.

The chain carries TRBV4-2 and TRBJ1-2; D is unresolved. The CDR3 is 17 residues long. Looked up from germline, CDR1 is LGHNA and CDR2 is YNFKEQ. V lost 0 bases and J 4 bases, leaving 18 bases between the germline ends. The CDR3 DNA is TGTGCCAGCAGCCAAGATAACAGAGCCATAAACCCCTATGGCTACACCTTC. It encodes CASSQDNRAINPYGYTF.

The gene calls are TRBV4-1 and TRBJ1-1, with D possibly being TRBD1 (6 bases). Deletions cut 2 bases from V and 1 base from J, with 8 bases between. Germline CDR1 reads MGHRA; CDR2 reads YSYEKL. The CDR3 is made up of 14 amino acids. The CDR3 nucleotides are TGCGCCAGCAGCCAATTGACAGGGAACACTGAAGCTTTCTTT. It yields the protein CASSQLTGNTEAFF.